The clone carrying this T cell receptor (beta chain) has more than one count but fewer than ten. Antigen unknown. These data originate in a study of T cell responses to AZD1222 COVID-19 vaccine. TCRdb keeps only in-frame clones here, not all; method: immunoSEQ multiplex PCR. Here the sample spans tens of thousands of clones, 83% being singletons. Per germline, CDR1 GTSNPN and CDR2 SVGIG (reference sequence). V was shortened by 4 bases and J by 10 bases, with 14 bases between the two germline ends. CDR3 length equals 11 residues. Study results and caveats: Reports indicate that nearly half of spike-specific TCRs are directed at unmutated variant regions. Seropositivity was recorded at baseline in only a handful of AZD1222 recipients. Spike was spanned by vaccine-associated CD4 TCRs, with dominance at 160-218 and 743-854.

The material was peripheral blood, obtained 28 days after the second AZD1222 dose. The chain has TRBV30 and TRBJ2-7, with D perhaps assigned TRBD1 or TRBD2 (5 bases each). The TCR was taken from an adult who received the AZD1222 COVID-19 vaccine. The CDR3 coding sequence is TGTGCCTGGATTTCGGTTGGGGGACAGTACTTC. Translation: CAWISVGGQYF.